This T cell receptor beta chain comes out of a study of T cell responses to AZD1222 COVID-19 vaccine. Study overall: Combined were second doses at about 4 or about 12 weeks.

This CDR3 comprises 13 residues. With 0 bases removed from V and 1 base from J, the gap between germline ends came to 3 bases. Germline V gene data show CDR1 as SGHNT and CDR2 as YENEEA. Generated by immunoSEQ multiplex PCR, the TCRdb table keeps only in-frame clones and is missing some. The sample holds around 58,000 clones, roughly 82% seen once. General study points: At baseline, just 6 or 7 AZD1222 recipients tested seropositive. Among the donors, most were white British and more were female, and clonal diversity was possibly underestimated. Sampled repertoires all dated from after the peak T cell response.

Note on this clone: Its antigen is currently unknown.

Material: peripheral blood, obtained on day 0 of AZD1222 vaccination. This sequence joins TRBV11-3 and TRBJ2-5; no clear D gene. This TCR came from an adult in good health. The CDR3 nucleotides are TGTGCCAGCAGCTTAGAAGGCCAAGAGACCCAGTACTTC. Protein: CASSLEGQETQYF.